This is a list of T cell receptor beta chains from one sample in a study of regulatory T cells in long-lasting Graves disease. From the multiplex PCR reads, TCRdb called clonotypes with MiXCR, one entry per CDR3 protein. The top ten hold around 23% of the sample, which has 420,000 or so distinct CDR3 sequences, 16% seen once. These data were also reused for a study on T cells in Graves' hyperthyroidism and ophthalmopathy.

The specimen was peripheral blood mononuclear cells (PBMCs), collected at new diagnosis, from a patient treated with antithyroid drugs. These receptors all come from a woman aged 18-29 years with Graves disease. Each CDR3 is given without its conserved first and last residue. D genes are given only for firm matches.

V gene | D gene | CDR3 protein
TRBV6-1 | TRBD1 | ASLKGQWREKLF
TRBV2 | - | ASRQGMADTQY
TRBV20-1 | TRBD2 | SAATSGLTDTQY
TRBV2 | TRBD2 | ASSEGLAGGYEQY
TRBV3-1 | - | ASSQVRTYEQY
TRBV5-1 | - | ASKGDGGEAF
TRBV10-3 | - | AIRKDSPPYEQY
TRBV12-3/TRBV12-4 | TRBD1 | ASRPGQGAYNSPLH
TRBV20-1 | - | SANRQFNTEAF
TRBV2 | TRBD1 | ASIVTGLRDEQF
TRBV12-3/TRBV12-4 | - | ASSPRRRDDTEAF
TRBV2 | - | ASTRDTSYEQY
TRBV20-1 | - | SARDPGAAANYEQY
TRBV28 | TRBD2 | ASSTPGGEGTYEQY
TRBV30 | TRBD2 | AWSAGGATGGDTQY
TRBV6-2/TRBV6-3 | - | ASSYSIPGLSPAYEQY
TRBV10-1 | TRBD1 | ASSAHPLTGTGVPLH
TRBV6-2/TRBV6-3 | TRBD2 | ASSYPGSRGRTSGSSYNEQF
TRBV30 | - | AWSVSGAEAF
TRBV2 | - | ASQQVEETQY
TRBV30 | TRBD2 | AWSVRAGVFHEQY
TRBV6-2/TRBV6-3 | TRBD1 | ASSGRQGVFQPQH
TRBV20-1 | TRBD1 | SARDPGTANTGELF
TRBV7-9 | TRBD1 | ASSAGGRGDNQPQH
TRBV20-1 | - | SARYAHEQF
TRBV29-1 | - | SVERDSGYT
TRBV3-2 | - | ASSQQVPRTRRIYEQY
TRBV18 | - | ASSPDKNYGYT
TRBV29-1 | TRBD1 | SVETGKSYEQY
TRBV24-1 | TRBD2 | ATSDLAGGPGNEQF
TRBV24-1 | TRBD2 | ATSWGGEQY
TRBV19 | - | ASSTPTGESYEQY
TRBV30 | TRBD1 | AWSVLGQGLDEQF
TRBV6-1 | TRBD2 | ASSPGTSRVETQY
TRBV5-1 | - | ASSSQTGSSTEAF
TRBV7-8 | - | ASSLPESEQY
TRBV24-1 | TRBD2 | ATSDSGSSYNEQF
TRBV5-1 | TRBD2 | ASSLRSGSPNEQF
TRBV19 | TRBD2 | ASSIQTSGRPSTRTGELF
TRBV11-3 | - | ASSFEDTGELF
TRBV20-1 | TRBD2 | SARDPGSLAGPPYEQY
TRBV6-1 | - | ASSEAWGSDTQY
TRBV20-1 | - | SVSDHSEQF
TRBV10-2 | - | ASSESTNTEAF
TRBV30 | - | AWSVGGTNEKLF